Presented here are 28 T cell receptor beta chains from one specimen sequenced in a study of blood T cell repertoires in COVID-19. Sequencing used immunoSEQ multiplex PCR; TCRdb keeps in-frame clones, though not all of them. The sample comprises 150,000 to 180,000 clones, over 60% of which are singletons, and under 2% rests with the top ten. The sequenced sample consisted of peripheral blood. The receptors come from a man older than 75 with acute or convalescent COVID-19.

In this sample, this clone turned up once. The rearrangement uses TRBV5-5 and TRBJ1-6; the D is unclear. The CDR3 extends over 12 amino acids. Germline values: CDR1 SGHKS, CDR2 YYEKEE (reference sequence). V shed 2 bases and J shed 9 bases, with 6 bases lying between them. Written as DNA, the CDR3 is TGTGCCAGCAGCTTCCCAGGTTCACCCCTCCACTTT. Translating it yields CASSFPGSPLHF.

This chain uses TRBV11-2 with TRBJ2-7; a possible D gene is TRBD1 (5 bases). Trimming removed 1 base at V and 3 bases at J, with 7 bases between. Germline values: CDR1 SGHAT, CDR2 FQNNGV. CDR3 size: 13 residues. In nucleotides, the CDR3 is TGTGCCAGCAGCTTAGCTCAGGGCTACGAGCAGTACGTC. Translating gives CASSLAQGYEQYV.

V usage is TRBV19 and J usage is TRBJ2-2, with D possibly TRBD1 on 6 matching bases. This CDR3 has 16 amino acids. Germline V gene sequence: CDR1 LNHDA, CDR2 SQIVND (reference sequence). V was shortened by 6 bases and J by 1 base, with 15 bases between the two germline ends. The CDR3 nucleotides are TGTGCCAGTAGACTTCCGACAGGAAAGAACACCGGGGAGCTGTTTTTT. This translates into CASRLPTGKNTGELFF.

The chain employs TRBV6-5 and TRBJ2-7; tentative D call: TRBD1 (5 bases). V gave up 2 bases and J gave up 3 bases, with 14 bases separating them. The germline CDR1 and CDR2 sequences are MNHEY and SVGAGI. CDR3 length: 15 amino acids. This chain's CDR3 is CASSYDRIPSYEQYF. CDR3 in DNA: TGTGCCAGCAGTTACGACAGAATTCCTAGCTACGAGCAGTACTTC.

The chain uses TRBV7-2 and TRBJ1-2; TRBD1 matches at 12 bases. The germline gives CDR1 SGHTA, CDR2 FQGNSA. The CDR3 sequence is 16 residues long. The trim removed 2 bases at V and 4 bases at J, leaving 5 bases unmatched. CDR3 sequence reads: CASSLTGTGGSYGYTF. The CDR3 region has the DNA TGTGCCAGCAGCTTAACGGGGACAGGGGGCTCCTATGGCTACACCTTC.

The V gene is TRBV7-9, the J gene TRBJ2-1; a possible D gene is TRBD1 (5 bases). V dropped 2 bases and J dropped 3 bases, with 17 bases sitting between them. The germline gives CDR1 SEHNR, CDR2 FQNEAQ (reference sequence). This CDR3 contains 17 residues. The CDR3 loop reads CASSLFLSQGFYNEQFF. The CDR3 nucleotides read TGTGCCAGCAGCTTATTTCTGAGTCAGGGCTTCTACAATGAGCAGTTCTTC.

V is TRBV6-5 and J is TRBJ1-2; possible D gene TRBD1, 6 bases. Germline values: CDR1 MNHEY, CDR2 SVGAGI. The germline V and J ends were trimmed by 6 bases and 4 bases, with 12 bases remaining between them. The CDR3 sequence is 13 residues long. This CDR3 reads CASRRTELYGYTF. DNA for the CDR3: TGTGCCAGCAGAAGGACAGAACTCTATGGCTACACCTTC.

The rearrangement joins TRBV24-1 to TRBJ1-2; 7 positions agree with TRBD1. J was trimmed by 4 bases and V by 3 bases; bases with no gene match: 7. Germline V gives CDR1 KGHDR, CDR2 SFDVKD. This CDR3 region has 15 residues. This CDR3 is CATSDTTAGGYGYTF. The CDR3 DNA reads TGTGCCACCAGTGATACGACAGCAGGGGGCTATGGCTACACCTTC.

The rearrangement joins TRBV6-6 to TRBJ1-2; possible D gene TRBD1, 6 bases. Germline V gene sequence: CDR1 MNHNY, CDR2 SVGAGI (reference sequence). With 2 bases removed from V and 4 bases from J, the gap between germline ends came to 8 bases. This CDR3 is built from 13 residues. The CDR3 sequence: CASSYGGAYGYTF. The CDR3 nucleotides are TGTGCCAGCAGTTACGGGGGGGCCTATGGCTACACCTTC.

The V and J genes are TRBV11-2 and TRBJ2-1; TRBD2 matches at 8 bases. This CDR3 spans 15 amino acids. CDR1 and CDR2 from the germline V gene are SGHAT and FQNNGV. Trimming at V came to 2 bases and at J to 2 bases, leaving 2 bases not matched to a gene. In DNA form, the CDR3 reads TGTGCCAGCAGCTTATACGGGGGGGCCTACAATGAGCAGTTCTTC. It translates to CASSLYGGAYNEQFF.

The DNA of the CDR3 is TGTGCCAGCAGCTTGGGCAGGGCTCCAGCCACTGAAGCTTTCTTT. It is translated as CASSLGRAPATEAFF. The genes are TRBV5-4 and TRBJ1-1; tentative D call: TRBD1 (5 bases). The V gene lost 0 bases and the J gene lost 4 bases, with 13 bases spanning the gap. Germline loops: CDR1 SGHNT, CDR2 YYREEE (reference sequence). The CDR3 length is 15 residues.

The CDR3 DNA is TGTGCCCGTCGGCTCCTAGCGGGGGGGGCGGGGGCCAACGTCCTGACTTTC. Translating it yields CARRLLAGGAGANVLTF. The chain joins TRBV19 to TRBJ2-6, with TRBD2 identical over 12 bases. With 11 bases clipped from V and 4 bases from J, the junction kept 12 bases outside the gene matches. Germline CDR1 is LNHDA and CDR2 is SQIVND (reference sequence). The CDR3 covers 17 residues.

J is TRBJ1-2 and V is TRBV28; the D is unclear. Germline V lookup: CDR1 MDHEN, CDR2 SYDVKM. The V gene lost 4 bases and the J gene lost 6 bases, with 21 bases spanning the gap. This CDR3 contains 16 residues. The CDR3 protein is CASSSLAGREENGYTF. Written as DNA, the CDR3 is TGTGCCAGCAGTTCCCTGGCGGGGAGGGAGGAGAATGGCTACACCTTC.

The gene calls are TRBV4-2 and TRBJ1-2; TRBD1 might be the D (6 bases). CDR1 is LGHNA, CDR2 YNFKEQ, per germline. The V gene lost 3 bases and the J gene lost 3 bases, with 11 bases spanning the gap. CDR3 length: 14 amino acids. CDR3 DNA: TGTGCCAGCAGCCAGACAGGTCCTTACTATGGCTACACCTTC. This sequence encodes CASSQTGPYYGYTF.

The chain is built from TRBV28 and TRBJ2-3, with a tentative D call TRBD1 (5 bases). CDR1 is MDHEN, CDR2 SYDVKM, per germline. Trimming cost V 10 bases and J 2 bases, with 16 bases left between them. This CDR3 has 14 amino acids. The CDR3 nucleotides are TGTGCCACCGCGACTCAGGGAATCACAGATACGCAGTATTTT. It translates to CATATQGITDTQYF.

The chain links TRBV4-1 to TRBJ1-5; TRBD1 matches 7 bases. The germline V gene encodes CDR1 MGHRA and CDR2 YSYEKL. Trimming took 3 bases from V and 0 from J; bases not matched to a gene: 2. The CDR3 extends over 15 amino acids. CDR3 DNA: TGCGCCAGCAGCCATGGACAGGATAGCAATCAGCCCCAGCATTTT. Its protein product is CASSHGQDSNQPQHF.

The V and J genes are TRBV5-1 and TRBJ2-5, with TRBD2 matching 10 bases. CDR1 and CDR2 from the germline V gene are SGHRS and YFSETQ. V shed 1 base and J 2 bases; nucleotides not matched to a gene: 5. The CDR3 has 16 amino acids. CDR3 residues: CASSLQVTSGQETQYF. CDR3 bases: TGCGCCAGCAGCTTGCAGGTGACTAGCGGGCAAGAGACCCAGTACTTC.

The sample holds one count of this clone. This chain links TRBV11-2 with TRBJ2-3; a possible D gene is TRBD2 (6 bases). There are 13 residues in the CDR3. Germline lookup yields CDR1 SGHAT and CDR2 FQNNGV. V was shortened by 5 bases and J by 4 bases, with 10 bases between the two germline ends. The DNA for the CDR3 is TGTGCCAGCAGCGGGGAGGCTGCAGATACGCAGTATTTT. This translates into CASSGEAADTQYF.

This chain uses TRBV27 with TRBJ1-1; TRBD1 matches at 7 bases. There are 15 residues in the CDR3. Germline lookup yields CDR1 MNHEY and CDR2 SMNVEV (reference sequence). V lost 6 bases and J lost 8; bases outside the gene matches: 15. The chain's CDR3 is CASSGVAGGEGEAFF. The CDR3 DNA is TGTGCCAGCAGCGGTGTGGCAGGGGGAGAAGGGGAAGCTTTCTTT.

This clone has more than one count but fewer than ten. This chain connects TRBV19 to TRBJ1-1, with TRBD1 matching 9 bases. Germline V gene data show CDR1 as LNHDA and CDR2 as SQIVND (reference sequence). This CDR3 comprises 14 residues. The V gene end was trimmed by 10 bases and the J gene end by 0 bases; junction bases not matched to a gene: 6. DNA of the CDR3: TGTGCCACACAGGGGGCTCGAGTGAACACTGAAGCTTTCTTT. The encoded protein is CATQGARVNTEAFF.

This rearrangement joins TRBV5-6 to TRBJ1-2, with 9 positions matching TRBD1. The CDR3 runs to 15 residues. V dropped 4 bases and J dropped 5; count of bases not matched to a gene: 9. Germline V gives CDR1 SGHDT, CDR2 YYEEEE. The CDR3 protein is CASSIGTGTYYGYTF. CDR3 sequence (DNA): TGTGCCAGCAGCATCGGGACAGGGACGTATTATGGCTACACCTTC. The complete variable domain, with remaining parts taken from reference TRBV5-6 and TRBJ1-2, reads DAGVTQSPTHLIKTRGQQVTLRCSPKSGHDTVSWYQQALGQGPQFIFQYYEEEERQRGNFPDRFSGHQFPNYSSELNVNALLLGDSALYLCASSIGTGTYYGYTFGSGTRLTVV.

The rearrangement joins TRBV30 to TRBJ2-7, with D possibly being TRBD1 (6 bases). The CDR3 loop spans 13 amino acids. V was shortened by 2 bases and J by 5 bases, with 13 bases between the two germline ends. Germline V CDR1 and CDR2: GTSNPN, SVGIG (reference sequence). CDR3 bases: TGTGCCTGGAGTCTGGCAGGGGTGCACGAGCAGTACTTC. Its translation is CAWSLAGVHEQYF.

The chain is built from TRBV7-2 and TRBJ2-3; possibly TRBD2 for D (7 bases). V was trimmed by 1 base and J by 4 bases, leaving 15 bases between them. Per germline, CDR1 SGHTA and CDR2 FQGNSA. CDR3 length: 16 amino acids. The CDR3 region is CASSLERGGAADTQYF. The CDR3, as DNA: TGTGCCAGCAGCTTAGAGAGGGGGGGGGCCGCAGATACGCAGTATTTT.

The gene calls are TRBV11-2 and TRBJ2-5; 12 bases are a match to TRBD2. Unmatched junction bases numbered 3, after V lost 4 bases and J lost 3 bases. The CDR3 sequence is 15 residues long. Germline lookup yields CDR1 SGHAT and CDR2 FQNNGV. CDR3 region: CASSSRTSGEETQYF. In DNA form, the CDR3 reads TGTGCCAGCAGCTCCCGGACTAGCGGGGAAGAGACCCAGTACTTC.

This clone was seen more than once but under ten times. The chain links TRBV18 to TRBJ2-7; 8 bases are a match to TRBD1. CDR3 length: 16 amino acids. From germline, CDR1 is KGHSH and CDR2 LQKENI. V was clipped by 0 bases and J by 0 bases; unmatched bases: 4. The CDR3 sequence is CASSPPRTGGSYEQYF. In DNA form, the CDR3 reads TGTGCCAGCTCACCACCGCGAACAGGGGGCTCCTACGAGCAGTACTTC. The variable domain in full, with the rest retrieved from reference TRBV18 and TRBJ2-7, is NAGVMQNPRHLVRRRGQEARLRCSPMKGHSHVYWYRQLPEEGLKFMVYLQKENIIDESGMPKERFSAEFPKEGPSILRIQQVVRGDSAAYFCASSPPRTGGSYEQYFGPGTRLTVT.

The rearrangement joins TRBV19 to TRBJ2-5, with 7 bases aligning to TRBD1. The trim removed 3 bases at V and 4 bases at J, leaving 2 bases unmatched. The CDR3 has 13 residues. The germline gives CDR1 LNHDA, CDR2 SQIVND (reference sequence). CDR3 DNA sequence: TGTGCCAGTAGTATGAACAGGGGAGAGACCCAGTACTTC. Protein: CASSMNRGETQYF.

The V and J genes are TRBV7-3 and TRBJ1-5; D is unclear. This CDR3 has 15 residues. Trimming left V 5 bases short and J 1 base short, with 12 bases between. The germline V gene has CDR1 SGHTA and CDR2 FQGTGA. This CDR3 is CASSRSGRSNQPQHF. Written as DNA, the CDR3 is TGTGCCAGCAGCCGAAGTGGCAGGAGCAATCAGCCCCAGCATTTT. Filled out from reference TRBV7-3 and TRBJ1-5, the complete variable domain reads GAGVSQTPSNKVTEKGKYVELRCDPISGHTALYWYRQSLGQGPEFLIYFQGTGAADDSGLPNDRFFAVRPEGSVSTLKIQRTERGDSAVYLCASSRSGRSNQPQHFGDGTRLSIL.

The rearrangement joins TRBV3-1 (or the pseudogene TRBV3-2) to TRBJ2-3, with 9 bases aligning to TRBD2. CDR3 length: 14 residues. The trim removed 4 bases at V and 8 bases at J, leaving 7 bases unmatched. Germline-derived CDR1 and CDR2 are LGHDT and YNNKEL (reference sequence). The CDR3 region is CASSLRTSVSTQYF. The CDR3 nucleotides are TGTGCCAGCAGCCTTCGGACTAGCGTTAGTACGCAGTATTTT.